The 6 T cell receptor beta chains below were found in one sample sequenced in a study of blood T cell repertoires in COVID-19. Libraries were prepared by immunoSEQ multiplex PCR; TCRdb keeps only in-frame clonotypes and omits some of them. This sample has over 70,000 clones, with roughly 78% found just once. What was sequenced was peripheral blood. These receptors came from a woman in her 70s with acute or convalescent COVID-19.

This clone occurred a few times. In DNA, the CDR3 is TGTGCCAGTAGTCTTAACACCGGGGAGCTGTTTTTT. Its translation is CASSLNTGELFF. The V gene is TRBV19, the J gene TRBJ2-2; no firm D call. Germline loops: CDR1 LNHDA, CDR2 SQIVND (reference sequence). The CDR3 spans 12 residues. Trimming took 5 bases from V and 2 from J, leaving 3 bases between them.

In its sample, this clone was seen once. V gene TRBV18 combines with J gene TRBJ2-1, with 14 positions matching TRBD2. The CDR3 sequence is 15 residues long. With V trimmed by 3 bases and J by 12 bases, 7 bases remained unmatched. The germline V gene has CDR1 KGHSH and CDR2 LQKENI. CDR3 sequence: CASSPGTSGGLRQFF. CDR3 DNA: TGTGCCAGCTCACCTGGGACTAGCGGGGGCCTGAGGCAGTTCTTC.

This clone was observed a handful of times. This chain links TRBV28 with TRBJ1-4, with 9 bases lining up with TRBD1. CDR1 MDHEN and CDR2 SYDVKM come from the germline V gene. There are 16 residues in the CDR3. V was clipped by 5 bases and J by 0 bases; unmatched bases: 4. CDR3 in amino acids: CASSPDRGATNEKLFF. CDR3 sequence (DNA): TGTGCCAGCAGTCCCGACAGGGGGGCAACTAATGAAAAACTGTTTTTT.

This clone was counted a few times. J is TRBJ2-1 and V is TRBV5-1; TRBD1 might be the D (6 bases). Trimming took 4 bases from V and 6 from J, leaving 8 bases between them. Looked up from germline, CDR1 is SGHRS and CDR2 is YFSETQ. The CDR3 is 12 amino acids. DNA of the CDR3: TGCGCCAGCAGCCTGACAGGCAATGAGCAGTTCTTC. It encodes CASSLTGNEQFF. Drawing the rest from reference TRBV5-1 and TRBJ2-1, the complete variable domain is KAGVTQTPRYLIKTRGQQVTLSCSPISGHRSVSWYQQTPGQGLQFLFEYFSETQRNKGNFPGRFSGRQFSNSRSEMNVSTLELGDSALYLCASSLTGNEQFFGPGTRLTVL.

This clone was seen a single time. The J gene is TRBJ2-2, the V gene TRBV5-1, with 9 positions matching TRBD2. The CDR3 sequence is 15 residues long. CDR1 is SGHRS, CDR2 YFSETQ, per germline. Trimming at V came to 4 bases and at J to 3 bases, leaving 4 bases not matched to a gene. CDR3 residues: CASSLSGRDTGELFF. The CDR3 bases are TGCGCCAGCAGCCTTAGCGGGAGAGACACCGGGGAGCTGTTTTTT. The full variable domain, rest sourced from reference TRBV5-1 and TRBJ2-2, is KAGVTQTPRYLIKTRGQQVTLSCSPISGHRSVSWYQQTPGQGLQFLFEYFSETQRNKGNFPGRFSGRQFSNSRSEMNVSTLELGDSALYLCASSLSGRDTGELFFGEGSRLTVL.

The CDR3 DNA follows: TGTGCCAGCAGTCGCCCCCCCACTAGCGGACATTCCTACGAGCAGTACTTC. Its protein is CASSRPPTSGHSYEQYF. The chain employs TRBV6-6 and TRBJ2-7; 8 bases fit TRBD2. The CDR3 extends over 17 amino acids. The germline gives CDR1 MNHNY, CDR2 SVGAGI (reference sequence). Trimming cost V 5 bases and J 1 base; bases outside gene matches: 13.